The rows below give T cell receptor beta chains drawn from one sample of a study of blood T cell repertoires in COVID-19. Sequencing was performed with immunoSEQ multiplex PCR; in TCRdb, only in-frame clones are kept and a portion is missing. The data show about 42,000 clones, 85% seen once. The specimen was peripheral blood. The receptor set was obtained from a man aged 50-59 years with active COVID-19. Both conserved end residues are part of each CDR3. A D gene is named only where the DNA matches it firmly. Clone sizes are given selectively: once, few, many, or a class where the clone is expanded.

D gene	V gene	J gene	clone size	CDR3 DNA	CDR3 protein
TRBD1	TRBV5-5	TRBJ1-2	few	TGTGCCAGCAGCTTGGGACAGGGTGGCGGCTACACCTTC	CASSLGQGGGYTF
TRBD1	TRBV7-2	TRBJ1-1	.	TGTGCCAGCAGCTACCGACAGGGCCTAGAAGCTTTCTTT	CASSYRQGLEAFF
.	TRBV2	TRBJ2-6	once	TGTGCCAGCAGTGAACGGGGATACTCTGGGGCCAACGTCCTGACTTTC	CASSERGYSGANVLTF
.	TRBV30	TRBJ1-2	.	TGTGCCTGGGCGTTCCAATCGGGTGGCTACACCTTC	CAWAFQSGGYTF
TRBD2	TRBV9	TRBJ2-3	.	TGTGCCAGCAGCGTAGGCCTAGCGGGAAAGTGGGATACGCAGTATTTT	CASSVGLAGKWDTQYF
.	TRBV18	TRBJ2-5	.	TGTGCCAGCTCACCCCCGGGGAAACAGACCCAGTACTTC	CASSPPGKQTQYF
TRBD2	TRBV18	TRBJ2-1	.	TGTGCCAGCTCACCACCTGGGACTAGCGGAGACAATGAGCAGTTCTTC	CASSPPGTSGDNEQFF
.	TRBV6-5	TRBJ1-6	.	TGTGCCAGCGGTAGTTCCGGCTCCTATAATTCACCCCTCCACTTT	CASGSSGSYNSPLHF
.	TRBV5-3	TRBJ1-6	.	TGTGCCAGAAGCTTGGGCCAGGTCCGAAGACACCATAATTCACCCCTCCACTTT	CARSLGQVRRHHNSPLHF
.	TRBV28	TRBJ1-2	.	TGTGCCAGCAGTCCCTTAGGAAGGGGGTTAGGTGGCTACACCTTC	CASSPLGRGLGGYTF
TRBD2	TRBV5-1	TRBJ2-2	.	TGCGCCAGCAGCCCAGCGGGGGGAAGAGGCGGGGAGCTGTTTTTT	CASSPAGGRGGELFF
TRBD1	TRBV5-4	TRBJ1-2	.	TGTGCCAGCAGCTTCGACAGGGCCCATGGCTACACCTTC	CASSFDRAHGYTF
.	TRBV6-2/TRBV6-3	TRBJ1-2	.	TGTGCCAGCAGTACCTTAAGGGGGTACTATGGCTACACCTTC	CASSTLRGYYGYTF
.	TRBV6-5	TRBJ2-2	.	TGTGCCAGCAGGTCAGACACACCGAACACCGGGGAGCTGTTTTTT	CASRSDTPNTGELFF
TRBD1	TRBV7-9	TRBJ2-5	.	TGTGCCAGCAGCTTGACCAGGGGACAGGAGACCCAGTACTTC	CASSLTRGQETQYF
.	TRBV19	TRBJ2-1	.	TGTGCCAGTAGTGGGTCTCCGACATACAATGAGCAGTTCTTC	CASSGSPTYNEQFF
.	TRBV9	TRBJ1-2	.	TGTGCCAGCAGCGCGAGCTGGTCCCCCAGGGACTACACCTTC	CASSASWSPRDYTF
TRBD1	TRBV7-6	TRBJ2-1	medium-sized	TGTGCCAGCAGCTTAGAGACAGGGGTCTACAATGAGCAGTTCTTC	CASSLETGVYNEQFF
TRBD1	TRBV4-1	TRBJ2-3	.	TGCGCCAGCAGCCAAGAGGGACAGGGTGCAGATACGCAGTATTTT	CASSQEGQGADTQYF
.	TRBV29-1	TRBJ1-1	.	TGCACCGGGAGGCAGAACACTGAAGCTTTCTTT	CTGRQNTEAFF
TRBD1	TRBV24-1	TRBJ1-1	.	TGTGCCACCAGTAAGGGACAGGGGTGGGGCACTGAAGCTTTCTTT	CATSKGQGWGTEAFF
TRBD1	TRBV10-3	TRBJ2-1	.	TGTGCCATCAGTGACGGCCAGGGGGCACGGAATGAGCAGTTCTTC	CAISDGQGARNEQFF
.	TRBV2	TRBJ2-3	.	TGTGCCAGCAGCGGGAGCACAGATACGCAGTATTTT	CASSGSTDTQYF
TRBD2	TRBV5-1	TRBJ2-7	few	TGCGCCAGCAGCAAGGGACTAGCGAGCGTCCGCGAGCAGTACTTC	CASSKGLASVREQYF
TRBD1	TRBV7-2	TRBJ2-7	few	TGTGCCAGCAGCGTACAGGGGTCTCTCTACGAGCAGTACTTC	CASSVQGSLYEQYF
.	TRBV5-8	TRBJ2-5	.	TGTGCCAGCAGCTTGTCGCGTGGTCGAGAGACCCAGTACTTC	CASSLSRGRETQYF
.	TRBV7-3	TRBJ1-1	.	TGTGCCAGCAGGCAAACCCATACAGGTGAAGCTTTCTTT	CASRQTHTGEAFF
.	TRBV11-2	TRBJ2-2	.	TGTGCCAGCAGTCGGACAACCCCTCCGAACACCGGGGAGCTGTTTTTT	CASSRTTPPNTGELFF
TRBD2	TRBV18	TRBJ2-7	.	TGTGCCAGCTCACCCTTTGGGCTAGCGGGGGTTTCCTACGAGCAGTACTTC	CASSPFGLAGVSYEQYF
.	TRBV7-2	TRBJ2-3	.	TGTGCCAGCAGCTCCGGGTCTTCCTTCACAGATACGCAGTATTTT	CASSSGSSFTDTQYF
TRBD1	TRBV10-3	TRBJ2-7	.	TGTGCCATCAGTGAGACAGGGGGGTCCTACGAGCAGTACTTC	CAISETGGSYEQYF
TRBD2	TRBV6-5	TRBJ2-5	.	TGTGCCAGCTCACGGGGGGGCCGGGAGACCCAGTACTTC	CASSRGGRETQYF